These 9 T cell receptor beta chains originate from one sample sequenced in a study of blood T cell repertoires in COVID-19. The repertoire was sequenced with immunoSEQ multiplex PCR; TCRdb's copy has only in-frame clones and lacks some. The sample holds approximately 50,000 clones, approximately 91% seen once. Material: peripheral blood. The receptors derive from a man over 45 with active COVID-19.

V and J are TRBV28 and TRBJ1-3, with D perhaps TRBD1 (6 bases). CDR3 length: 12 residues. The germline CDR1 and CDR2 sequences are MDHEN and SYDVKM. The V end lost 7 bases, the J end lost 2 bases, and 6 bases lay between the germline ends. The chain's CDR3 is CASNRAGNTIYF. The CDR3 DNA reads as TGTGCCAGCAACAGGGCTGGAAACACCATATATTTT. Full variable domain (remainder filled in from reference TRBV28 and TRBJ1-3): DVKVTQSSRYLVKRTGEKVFLECVQDMDHENMFWYRQDPGLGLRLIYFSYDVKMKEKGDIPEGYSVSREKKERFSLILESASTNQTSMYLCASNRAGNTIYFGEGSWLTVV.

The CDR3 DNA sequence: TGTGCCAGCAGTGTCCTCCGGGTTGGCGCCGAGCAGTACTTC. The encoded protein is CASSVLRVGAEQYF. The chain is built from TRBV27 and TRBJ2-7; D is undetermined. This CDR3 has 14 amino acids. Germline V gene lookup returns CDR1 MNHEY and CDR2 SMNVEV (reference sequence). Trimming cost V 5 bases and J 6 bases, with 17 bases left between them.

The V gene is TRBV4-1, the J gene TRBJ2-1, with a weak D call TRBD2 (7 bases). The length of the CDR3 is 18 residues. V was cut by 6 bases and J by 6 bases, with 27 bases left in between. CDR1 and CDR2 (germline): MGHRA, YSYEKL. CDR3 residues: CASSLKGGGGRSSNEQFF. In DNA, the CDR3 is TGCGCCAGCAGTCTGAAAGGAGGGGGGGGGCGAAGTTCCAATGAGCAGTTCTTC.

This chain joins TRBV12-5 and TRBJ2-3, with D tentatively TRBD2 (5 bases). Germline assignment: CDR1 LGHNT and CDR2 FRNRAP. V lost 5 bases and J lost 4, with 16 bases in between. The CDR3 totals 15 residues. CDR3 protein: CASGKGEGLADTQYF. The DNA for the CDR3 is TGTGCTAGTGGTAAAGGAGAGGGTTTGGCAGATACGCAGTATTTT.

J is TRBJ2-1 and V is TRBV6-5; 9 nucleotides match TRBD2. CDR1 MNHEY and CDR2 SVGAGI come from the germline V gene. Trimming at V came to 2 bases and at J to 6 bases, leaving 2 bases not matched to a gene. This CDR3 spans 14 amino acids. CDR3 sequence reads: CASSYGAGGNEQFF. The DNA for the CDR3 is TGTGCCAGCAGTTACGGAGCGGGAGGCAATGAGCAGTTCTTC.

This clone was detected only once. J is TRBJ2-7 and V is TRBV9; tentatively, D is TRBD1 (6 bases). V shed 2 bases and J shed 2 bases, with 23 bases lying between them. CDR3 length: 18 residues. Germline CDR1 reads SGDLS; CDR2 reads YYNGEE. The CDR3 protein is CASSVGARNSALTYEQYF. The DNA of the CDR3 is TGTGCCAGCAGCGTGGGGGCCCGAAATTCAGCCCTCACCTACGAGCAGTACTTC.

CDR3 in DNA: TGCGCCAGCAGCCAACGGGACAGGGATCCTAATGAGCAGTTCTTC. It encodes CASSQRDRDPNEQFF. The chain couples TRBV4-1 to TRBJ2-1, with 9 bases identical to TRBD1. After removal of 2 bases from V and 7 bases from J, the junction contained 6 bases not matched to a gene. CDR1 and CDR2 from the germline V gene are MGHRA and YSYEKL. The CDR3 is 15 amino acids.

J is TRBJ2-6 and V is TRBV4-2; D is perhaps TRBD2 (5 bases). The CDR3 covers 17 residues. The V gene lost 0 bases and the J gene lost 0 bases, with 9 bases spanning the gap. Germline V CDR1 and CDR2: LGHNA, YNFKEQ. Here the CDR3 reads CASSQDRGLSGANVLTF. The CDR3 DNA follows: TGTGCCAGCAGCCAAGATCGCGGGCTCTCTGGGGCCAACGTCCTGACTTTC.

The chain uses TRBV7-9 and TRBJ2-1; 12 bases align to TRBD2. Per the germline V gene, CDR1 is SEHNR and CDR2 is FQNEAQ (reference sequence). The CDR3 is 15 residues long. Unmatched junction bases numbered 5, after V lost 7 bases and J lost 4 bases. The CDR3 DNA sequence: TGTGCCAGCATTAAACTAGCGGGAGGTTACAATGAGCAGTTCTTC. Its translation: CASIKLAGGYNEQFF. The variable domain in full, completed from reference TRBV7-9 and TRBJ2-1, reads DTGVSQNPRHKITKRGQNVTFRCDPISEHNRLYWYRQTLGQGPEFLTYFQNEAQLEKSRLLSDRFSAERPKGSFSTLEIQRTEQGDSAMYLCASIKLAGGYNEQFFGPGTRLTVL.